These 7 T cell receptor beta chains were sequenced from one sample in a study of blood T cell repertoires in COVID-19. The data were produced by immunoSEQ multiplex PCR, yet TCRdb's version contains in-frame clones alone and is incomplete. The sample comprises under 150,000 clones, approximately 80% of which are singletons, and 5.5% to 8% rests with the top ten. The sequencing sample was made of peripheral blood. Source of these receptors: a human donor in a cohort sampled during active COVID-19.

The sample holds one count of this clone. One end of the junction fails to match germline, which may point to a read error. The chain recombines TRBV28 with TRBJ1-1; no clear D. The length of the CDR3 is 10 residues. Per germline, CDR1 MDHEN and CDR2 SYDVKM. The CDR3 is CASSLDRRDF. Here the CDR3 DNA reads TGTGCCAGCAGTTTAGATCGGAGGGACTTT.

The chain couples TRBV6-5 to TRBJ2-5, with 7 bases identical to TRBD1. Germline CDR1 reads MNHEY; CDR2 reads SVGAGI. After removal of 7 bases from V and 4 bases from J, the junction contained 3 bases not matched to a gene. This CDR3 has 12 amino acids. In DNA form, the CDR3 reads TGTGCCAGCAAGAGGGGGCCAGAGACCCAGTACTTC. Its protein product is CASKRGPETQYF.

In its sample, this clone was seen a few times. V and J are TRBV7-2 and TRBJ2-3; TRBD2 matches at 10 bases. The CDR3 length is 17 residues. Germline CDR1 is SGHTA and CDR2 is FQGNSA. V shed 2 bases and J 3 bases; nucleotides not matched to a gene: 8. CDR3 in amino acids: CASSLKPSGGQTDTQYF. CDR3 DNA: TGTGCCAGCAGCTTAAAGCCTAGCGGGGGCCAGACAGATACGCAGTATTTT.

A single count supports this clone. For the CDR3, the DNA is TGTGCCAGCAGCCCGGAGAGCCTTGGGTCCTACAATGAGCAGTTCTTC. It codes for CASSPESLGSYNEQFF. The chain employs TRBV7-3 and TRBJ2-1; D gene uncertain. Per germline, CDR1 SGHTA and CDR2 FQGTGA. V was clipped by 5 bases and J by 1 base, with 15 bases between them. CDR3 length: 16 residues.

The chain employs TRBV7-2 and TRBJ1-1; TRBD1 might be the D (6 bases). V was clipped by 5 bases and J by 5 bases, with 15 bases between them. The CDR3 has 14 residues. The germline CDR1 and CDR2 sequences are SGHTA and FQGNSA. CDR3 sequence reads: CASSVQGGGTEAFF. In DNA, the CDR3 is TGTGCCAGCAGCGTACAGGGTGGCGGGACTGAAGCTTTCTTT.

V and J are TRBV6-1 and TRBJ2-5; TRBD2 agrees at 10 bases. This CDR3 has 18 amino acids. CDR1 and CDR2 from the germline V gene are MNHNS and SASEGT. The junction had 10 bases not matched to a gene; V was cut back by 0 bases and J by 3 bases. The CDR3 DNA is TGTGCCAGCAGTGAAGCCCCCTTAGCGGGGGGCAGGGAAGAGACCCAGTACTTC. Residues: CASSEAPLAGGREETQYF.

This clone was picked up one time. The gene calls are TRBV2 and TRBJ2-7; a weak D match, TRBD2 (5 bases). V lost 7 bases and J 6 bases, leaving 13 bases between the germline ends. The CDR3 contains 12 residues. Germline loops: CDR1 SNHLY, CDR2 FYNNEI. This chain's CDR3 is CASIRGFVEQYF. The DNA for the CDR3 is TGTGCCAGCATACGGGGTTTCGTCGAGCAGTACTTC.